This TCR beta chain is from a study of PD-L1 blockade in urothelial cancer. Study overall: Analyzed time points were 3 weeks (second dose) and 6 weeks after therapy began. The study recovered a median of 141,255 T cells per blood sample.

The CDR3 length is 16 residues. Germline V gene lookup returns CDR1 SEHNR and CDR2 FQNEAQ (reference sequence). Trimming removed 7 bases from V and 2 bases from J, with 17 bases in between. This sample's time point: pretreatment peripheral blood. This clone was seen once. Using immunoSEQ multiplex PCR, the repertoire was profiled, and TCRdb retains in-frame clones only, with some absent. Among around 130,000 clones listed, less than 85% were seen once. The gene calls are TRBV7-9 and TRBJ2-2, with D perhaps matching TRBD1 (6 bases). The origin of this receptor is a man in his fifties or sixties with urothelial cancer. This specimen consisted of PBMCs, obtained around atezolizumab (anti-PD-L1) treatment. The CDR3 DNA is TGTGCCAGCACCCCACAGGGAGAAACAAACACCGGGGAGCTGTTTTTT. It translates to CASTPQGETNTGELFF.